Shown below are 15 T cell receptor beta chains from a single sample sequenced in a study of T-cell reconstitution after alpha-beta-depleted transplantation in children. Overall study findings and caveats: Expanded graft clones numbering several hundred reportedly gave rise to alpha-beta T cells about two months after transplant.

As it was prepared, the TCRbeta library received unique molecular identifiers. From the PCR reads, TCRdb called clonotypes with MiXCR, one entry per CDR3 protein. The sample holds roughly 30,000 distinct CDR3 sequences; approximately 7% are singletons and the top ten take 27%. Their cognate antigens are unknown. The sample in question was peripheral blood, obtained 60 days after TCRalphabeta/CD19-depleted stem cell transplant. The source is a child younger than two who had a stem cell transplant for acute myeloid leukemia, so the T cells may come from the graft donor.

The chain joins TRBV11-1 to TRBJ2-1; no firm D call. The ends were cut back, 5 bases at V and 8 bases at J, with 7 bases in the middle. This CDR3 region has 11 residues. Per the germline V gene, CDR1 is SGHAT and CDR2 is FQDESV (reference sequence). The CDR3 spells CASSPAHEQFF. CDR3 nucleotides: TGTGCCAGCAGCCCCGCGCATGAGCAGTTCTTC.

This clonotype was recorded at least ten times. The chain uses TRBV5-1 and TRBJ1-1; 8 nucleotides agree with TRBD1. The CDR3 has 15 amino acids. Germline V gene lookup returns CDR1 SGHRS and CDR2 YFSETQ. J lost 5 bases, V lost 0 bases, and 6 bases had no gene match. The CDR3 loop is CASSLAGQGRTEAFF. The CDR3 DNA reads TGCGCCAGCAGCTTGGCCGGACAGGGTAGGACTGAAGCTTTCTTT.

This clonotype has ten or more counts. The V gene is TRBV7-8, the J gene TRBJ2-5; tentatively, D is TRBD1 (5 bases). The CDR3 is made up of 15 amino acids. Trimming removed 7 bases from V and 3 bases from J, with 18 bases in between. Per the germline V gene, CDR1 is SGHVS and CDR2 is FQNEAQ. The CDR3 spells CASNSRRKGKETQYF. DNA of the CDR3: TGTGCCAGCAACTCGCGAAGGAAGGGGAAAGAGACCCAGTACTTC.

This clonotype showed up many times. The chain has TRBV12-3 or TRBV12-4 and TRBJ1-2; 8 nucleotides line up with TRBD1. The CDR3 loop spans 14 amino acids. Unmatched junction bases numbered 4, after V lost 5 bases and J lost 2 bases. CDR3 sequence (DNA): TGTGCCAGCAGTGGACAGGGAAAAAACTATGGCTACACCTTC. Translating gives CASSGQGKNYGYTF.

This clonotype has at least ten counts. The chain recombines TRBV5-1 with TRBJ2-3, with D possibly TRBD1 on 5 matching bases. CDR1 and CDR2 from the germline V gene are SGHRS and YFSETQ. The CDR3 contains 15 residues. The V end lost 4 bases, the J end lost 4 bases, and 16 bases lay between the germline ends. In DNA, the CDR3 is TGCGCCAGCAGCCGGACAATTTCGGCCTCAGATACGCAGTATTTT. Translation gives CASSRTISASDTQYF.

This clonotype was observed at least ten times. J is TRBJ2-7 and V is TRBV5-6; 9 bases are shared with TRBD1. Germline trimming cut 2 bases from V and 1 base from J; bases unmatched to any gene: 1. CDR1 is SGHDT and CDR2 is YYEEEE in the germline V gene. The CDR3 spans 14 residues. CDR3 DNA: TGTGCCAGCAGCTTCGGGACAGGGTCCTACGAGCAGTACTTC. Its protein is CASSFGTGSYEQYF.

This clonotype showed up many times. The rearrangement uses TRBV25-1 and TRBJ2-2, with no clear D. The CDR3 loop spans 13 amino acids. V was trimmed by 6 bases and J by 0 bases, leaving 5 bases between them. The germline V gene encodes CDR1 MGHDK and CDR2 SYGVNS. As DNA, the CDR3 is TGTGCCAGCAGGGGTACGAACACCGGGGAGCTGTTTTTT. The encoded protein is CASRGTNTGELFF.

This clonotype occurred many times. The genes are TRBV12-3 or TRBV12-4 and TRBJ2-5, with D possibly matching TRBD2 (6 bases). Trimming cost V 3 bases and J 4 bases, with 12 bases left between them. The CDR3 covers 14 residues. The CDR3 loop is CASSLGGGGETQYF. In DNA, the CDR3 is TGTGCCAGCAGTTTGGGGGGAGGAGGAGAGACCCAGTACTTC.

This clonotype was seen at least ten times. The chain carries TRBV7-9 and TRBJ2-1, with TRBD2 identical over 12 bases. Trimming took 5 bases from V and 5 from J; bases not matched to a gene: 7. Germline CDR1 and CDR2: SEHNR and FQNEAQ (reference sequence). This CDR3 comprises 16 residues. The CDR3 loop reads CASSPTTSGRDNEQFF. The CDR3 DNA sequence: TGTGCCAGCAGCCCGACGACTAGCGGGAGAGACAATGAGCAGTTCTTC.

This clonotype was found many times. The chain has TRBV9 and TRBJ2-3; D perhaps matches TRBD2 (5 bases). CDR1 and CDR2 (germline): SGDLS, YYNGEE. Trimming took 3 bases from V and 5 from J, leaving 16 bases between them. This CDR3 contains 15 residues. The CDR3 loop reads CASSGSGREGDTQYF. The CDR3 DNA reads TGTGCCAGCAGCGGAAGCGGTCGTGAGGGAGATACGCAGTATTTT.

This clonotype was detected many times. V is TRBV4-2 and J is TRBJ2-6; D uncertain. The CDR3 runs 14 residues. V lost 1 base, J lost 2 bases, and 3 bases lay in between. Per the germline V gene, CDR1 is LGHNA and CDR2 is YNFKEQ. The CDR3 DNA reads TGTGCCAGCAGCCAAGGGCCTGGGGCCAACGTCCTGACTTTC. This translates into CASSQGPGANVLTF.

This clonotype has ten or more counts. Here the CDR3 reads CAAPLVAGELFF. For the CDR3, the DNA is TGTGCCGCCCCCTTAGTCGCCGGGGAGCTGTTTTTT. The rearrangement joins TRBV7-9 to TRBJ2-2; no clear D. This CDR3 spans 12 amino acids. Germline CDR1 is SEHNR and CDR2 is FQNEAQ (reference sequence). The V and J ends lost 11 bases and 6 bases respectively, with 13 bases between them.

This clonotype was seen ten or more times. J is TRBJ2-7 and V is TRBV6-2 or TRBV6-3; no reliable D call. The CDR3 sequence is 13 residues long. CDR1 and CDR2 from the germline V gene are MNHEY and SVGEGT. With 8 bases removed from V and 5 bases from J, the gap between germline ends came to 16 bases. CDR3 protein: CASGRGYKHEQYF. The CDR3 DNA reads TGTGCCAGCGGAAGAGGATACAAACACGAGCAGTACTTC.

Many counts were recorded for this clonotype. The rearrangement links TRBV28 to TRBJ2-1, with 14 bases matching TRBD2. The CDR3 covers 17 residues. In germline, CDR1 is MDHEN, CDR2 SYDVKM. Unmatched junction bases numbered 9, after V lost 5 bases and J lost 6 bases. The CDR3 is CASSGRLAGGRRNEQFF. The CDR3 DNA follows: TGTGCCAGCAGTGGGAGACTAGCGGGAGGGCGTCGCAATGAGCAGTTCTTC.

The table lists this clonotype with many counts. The chain combines TRBV20-1 with TRBJ1-3; D may be TRBD1 (6 bases). Trimming stripped 5 bases from V and 4 bases from J, with 15 bases between. CDR3 length equals 14 residues. Germline V gives CDR1 DFQATT, CDR2 SNEGSKA (reference sequence). The CDR3 nucleotides are TGCAGTGCTCTCTACAGGGTGCCCGGAAACACCATATATTTT. Its protein product is CSALYRVPGNTIYF.